The clone carrying this TCR beta chain was detected a few times. The sample belongs to a study of blood T cell repertoires in COVID-19. The protocol was immunoSEQ multiplex PCR, while the TCRdb copy is restricted to in-frame clones and leaves out a portion. Seen here are approximately 130,000 clones, around 86% observed once, and the top ten hold about 2.5%. Trimming cost V 0 bases and J 5 bases; bases outside gene matches: 10. CDR1 and CDR2 from the germline V gene are MNHEY and SVGEGT. The CDR3 has 17 residues. The material sequenced was peripheral blood. V usage is TRBV6-2 or TRBV6-3 and J usage is TRBJ1-2, with 9 bases lining up with TRBD1. This TCR was recovered from a man aged 45 to 65 with active COVID-19. CDR3: CASSYSTGQGRAYGYTF. In DNA form, the CDR3 reads TGTGCCAGCAGTTACTCAACGGGACAGGGACGGGCGTATGGCTACACCTTC.